A selection of T cell receptor beta chains follows, all from one sample in a study of blood T cell repertoires in COVID-19. Data came from immunoSEQ multiplex PCR; TCRdb stores just in-frame clones and leaves some out. The sample contains 150,000 or so clones, roughly nine tenths of which appear only once. Sequenced input: peripheral blood. The receptors were sampled from a woman in her sixties or seventies with COVID-19, enrolled during active disease. Each CDR3 is given with its conserved first and last residue. The D gene is left open where the match is weak. Size values are once, few and many counts, or a class for expanded clones, and some rows have none.

V: TRBV11-2
size: .
D: TRBD1
J: TRBJ1-6
length: 14
DNA: TGTGCCAGCGGACGACAGGGTGGGAATTCACCCCTCCACTTT
CDR3: CASGRQGGNSPLHF

V: TRBV7-9
size: .
D: .
J: TRBJ1-2
length: 13
DNA: TGTGCCAGCAGCTTACCCGGACAGAATGGCTACACCTTC
CDR3: CASSLPGQNGYTF

V: TRBV15
size: .
D: TRBD2
J: TRBJ2-2
length: 15
DNA: TGTGCCACCAGCAGGGGAACGGGGGGGCCCGGGGAGCTGTTTTTT
CDR3: CATSRGTGGPGELFF

V: TRBV5-1
size: .
D: .
J: TRBJ2-3
length: 15
DNA: TGCGCCAGCAGCTTGGCGGACAGAGACACAGATACGCAGTATTTT
CDR3: CASSLADRDTDTQYF

V: TRBV7-9
size: few
D: TRBD1
J: TRBJ1-2
length: 15
DNA: TGTGCCAGCAGCTATGGATGGGACAGGCCCTATGGCTACACCTTC
CDR3: CASSYGWDRPYGYTF

V: TRBV30
size: .
D: .
J: TRBJ1-3
length: 15
DNA: TGTGCCTGGAGTGTAAGACAGCTCTCTGGAAACACCATATATTTT
CDR3: CAWSVRQLSGNTIYF

V: TRBV18
size: once
D: .
J: TRBJ1-3
length: 15
DNA: TGTGCCAGCTCGCAACGGGGGGACTCTGGAAACACCATATATTTT
CDR3: CASSQRGDSGNTIYF

V: TRBV3-1/TRBV3-2
size: .
D: TRBD1
J: TRBJ2-5
length: 16
DNA: TGTGCCAGCAGCCAAGCCTCCGGGACAGGCCAAGAGACCCAGTACTTC
CDR3: CASSQASGTGQETQYF

V: TRBV3-1/TRBV3-2
size: .
D: .
J: TRBJ2-1
length: 15
DNA: TGTGCCAGCAGGAGGGGGGGTTCCTCCTACAATGAGCAGTTCTTC
CDR3: CASRRGGSSYNEQFF

V: TRBV5-1
size: once
D: TRBD2
J: TRBJ2-2
length: 16
DNA: TGCGCCAGCAGCCCCTTAGCGGGGGACAGCACCGGGGAGCTGTTTTTT
CDR3: CASSPLAGDSTGELFF

V: TRBV29-1
size: .
D: .
J: TRBJ1-3
length: 15
DNA: TGCAGCGTTGAGGTCCAGGTTTCCTCTGGAAACACCATATATTTT
CDR3: CSVEVQVSSGNTIYF

V: TRBV6-5
size: once
D: TRBD2
J: TRBJ2-3
length: 12
DNA: TGTGCCAGCAGTCCGGGGGGAGGTGGGCAGTATTTT
CDR3: CASSPGGGGQYF

V: TRBV4-2
size: .
D: .
J: TRBJ2-3
length: 17
DNA: TGTGCCAGCAGCCAAGATAAAGAGAGGGAGTACACAGATACGCAGTATTTT
CDR3: CASSQDKEREYTDTQYF

V: TRBV29-1
size: .
D: TRBD2
J: TRBJ2-7
length: 14
DNA: TGCAGCGTTGCCAGCAGCGGGGATAGATACGAGCAGTACTTC
CDR3: CSVASSGDRYEQYF

V: TRBV3-1/TRBV3-2
size: .
D: TRBD1
J: TRBJ1-5
length: 15
DNA: TGTGCCAGCAGCCCCACAGGGGGGAGGTCCCAGCCCCAGCATTTT
CDR3: CASSPTGGRSQPQHF

V: TRBV7-2
size: .
D: TRBD1
J: TRBJ2-7
length: 15
DNA: TGTGCCAGCAGCCCCCGGACAGGGGCAAATCACGAGCAGTACTTC
CDR3: CASSPRTGANHEQYF

V: TRBV30
size: .
D: TRBD2
J: TRBJ2-7
length: 15
DNA: TGTGCCTGGAGCCAGGCTAGCGGGGGAGTGTACGAGCAGTACTTC
CDR3: CAWSQASGGVYEQYF

V: TRBV2
size: .
D: .
J: TRBJ1-4
length: 14
DNA: TGTGCCAGCAGGGAGACAGGCTTTAATGAAAAACTGTTTTTT
CDR3: CASRETGFNEKLFF

V: TRBV28
size: .
D: .
J: TRBJ1-4
length: 14
DNA: TGTGCCAGCAGTTGGCAGGGATCGAATGAAAAACTGTTTTTT
CDR3: CASSWQGSNEKLFF

V: TRBV5-1
size: few
D: .
J: TRBJ2-5
length: 15
DNA: TGCGCCAGCAGCTTGACAGGGTCGGGTCGAGAGACCCAGTACTTC
CDR3: CASSLTGSGRETQYF

V: TRBV14
size: .
D: .
J: TRBJ1-2
length: 14
DNA: TGTGCCAGCAGCCACCCAACAGGGAACGGTGGCTACACCTTC
CDR3: CASSHPTGNGGYTF

V: TRBV14
size: .
D: TRBD2
J: TRBJ2-1
length: 18
DNA: TGTGCCAGCAGCCCTCTCGGACTAGCGGGGGGGATCTACAATGAGCAGTTCTTC
CDR3: CASSPLGLAGGIYNEQFF